Listed below are T cell receptor beta chains from one sample, sequenced in a study of Tregs in tolerant kidney transplant recipients. Sequencing used immunoSEQ multiplex PCR; TCRdb keeps in-frame clones, though not all of them. The profile covers about 46,000 clones, with about 89% appearing a single time and about 0.75% taken by the ten largest. The sequenced sample was Tregs from blood. These TCRs come from a human donor in good health. The CDR3 runs from the conserved cysteine through the conserved F or W.

V gene: TRBV7-6; J gene: TRBJ2-7; CDR3 protein: CASSLGGSGFGEQYF
V gene: TRBV5-1; J gene: TRBJ2-5; CDR3 protein: CASSFGGLGETQYF
V gene: TRBV5-1; J gene: TRBJ2-7; CDR3 protein: CASSARGSFSYEQYF
V gene: TRBV21-1; J gene: TRBJ1-5; CDR3 protein: CASSSRRVNSNQPQHF
V gene: TRBV5-1; J gene: TRBJ1-1; CDR3 protein: CASSHWGRGLNTEAFF
V gene: TRBV6-1; J gene: TRBJ2-3; CDR3 protein: CASSTGSVANTQYF
V gene: TRBV14; J gene: TRBJ1-6; CDR3 protein: CASSPSRGGNSPLHF
V gene: TRBV29-1; J gene: TRBJ1-1; CDR3 protein: CSVLKRNTEAFF
V gene: TRBV2; J gene: TRBJ2-3; CDR3 protein: CASSQTNTDTQYF
V gene: TRBV7-9; J gene: TRBJ2-1; CDR3 protein: CASRWTSGNEQFF
V gene: TRBV19; J gene: TRBJ1-1; CDR3 protein: CASSSYKLGGAEAFF
V gene: TRBV11-2; J gene: TRBJ2-7; CDR3 protein: CASSWGWFEQYF
V gene: TRBV9; J gene: TRBJ2-1; CDR3 protein: CASSVAPPPNEQFF
V gene: TRBV4-1; J gene: TRBJ1-5; CDR3 protein: CASSQRVMGNQPQHF
V gene: TRBV27; J gene: TRBJ2-7; CDR3 protein: CASSLADAAACISYEQYF
V gene: TRBV7-4; J gene: TRBJ1-2; CDR3 protein: CASSVSYPARKTYGYTF
V gene: TRBV19; J gene: TRBJ1-2; CDR3 protein: CASSMGPNYGYTF
V gene: TRBV29-1; J gene: TRBJ2-3; CDR3 protein: CSYDPGTYTDTQYF
V gene: TRBV2; J gene: TRBJ2-5; CDR3 protein: CASTRRPLAVGTGETQYF
V gene: TRBV7-8; J gene: TRBJ2-7; CDR3 protein: CASSRTRSYEQYF
V gene: TRBV30; J gene: TRBJ1-2; CDR3 protein: CAWSTGTFNYGYTF
V gene: TRBV7-2; J gene: TRBJ2-7; CDR3 protein: CASSLVWREAGVYEQYF
V gene: TRBV30; J gene: TRBJ2-3; CDR3 protein: CAWSVQRLARTDTQYF
V gene: TRBV25-1; J gene: TRBJ1-5; CDR3 protein: CASSEFGQPQHF
V gene: TRBV27; J gene: TRBJ1-2; CDR3 protein: CASSLWSGGGGYTF
V gene: TRBV5-4; J gene: TRBJ2-7; CDR3 protein: CASSLGRAEQYF
V gene: TRBV18; J gene: TRBJ1-2; CDR3 protein: CASSVRDREGYTF
V gene: TRBV12-5; J gene: TRBJ2-3; CDR3 protein: CASGLVLGVGTGDADTQYF
V gene: TRBV19; J gene: TRBJ2-7; CDR3 protein: CASSMFYGPPYEQYF
V gene: TRBV10-1; J gene: TRBJ2-3; CDR3 protein: CASSGGQGPDTQYF
V gene: TRBV6-6; J gene: TRBJ2-1; CDR3 protein: CASKPGPRRGEQFF
V gene: TRBV6-1; J gene: TRBJ1-5; CDR3 protein: CASRVDRNQPQHF
V gene: TRBV7-3; J gene: TRBJ2-5; CDR3 protein: CASSLGGTVGETQYF
V gene: TRBV6-5; J gene: TRBJ1-2; CDR3 protein: CASTLLGQGANGYTF
V gene: TRBV9; J gene: TRBJ2-5; CDR3 protein: CASSLPGLAGQETQYF
V gene: TRBV7-7; J gene: TRBJ2-5; CDR3 protein: CASSPGGTLLGSQYF
V gene: TRBV5-5; J gene: TRBJ1-2; CDR3 protein: CASSHQTALNYGYTF
V gene: TRBV11-2; J gene: TRBJ2-7; CDR3 protein: CASSPRLARGYEQYF
V gene: TRBV2; J gene: TRBJ2-5; CDR3 protein: CASSERQAIQETQYF
V gene: TRBV5-1; J gene: TRBJ1-3; CDR3 protein: CASSSLGGNTIYF
V gene: TRBV5-8; J gene: TRBJ2-2; CDR3 protein: CASSPRPSGGSTGELFF
V gene: TRBV6-5; J gene: TRBJ2-1; CDR3 protein: CATRTSPYNEQFF
V gene: TRBV29-1; J gene: TRBJ1-1; CDR3 protein: CSVVGSASLGTEAFF
V gene: TRBV2; J gene: TRBJ1-2; CDR3 protein: CASSEGQGGYGYTF
V gene: TRBV30; J gene: TRBJ2-7; CDR3 protein: CALWAGLAYEQYF
V gene: TRBV29-1; J gene: TRBJ2-3; CDR3 protein: CSVLAGGRTDTQYF
V gene: TRBV15; J gene: TRBJ1-1; CDR3 protein: CATSRGDTYHTEAFF
V gene: TRBV10-2; J gene: TRBJ1-2; CDR3 protein: CASSEGPPSRSGYTF
V gene: TRBV6-1; J gene: TRBJ2-5; CDR3 protein: CASSFGQGRWETQYF
V gene: TRBV2; J gene: TRBJ2-5; CDR3 protein: CASSDLFGTGETQYF
V gene: TRBV4-2; J gene: TRBJ1-2; CDR3 protein: CASSHDRVNSIDYTF
V gene: TRBV6-5; J gene: TRBJ2-7; CDR3 protein: CASSYLYEQYF
V gene: TRBV6-5; J gene: TRBJ2-5; CDR3 protein: CASSYSISGGRETQYF
V gene: TRBV6-5; J gene: TRBJ1-2; CDR3 protein: CASSYNHRALYGYTF
V gene: TRBV7-6; J gene: TRBJ1-2; CDR3 protein: CASSLAGEGGYTF
V gene: TRBV19; J gene: TRBJ2-2; CDR3 protein: CASSIERNAGELFF
V gene: TRBV10-3; J gene: TRBJ2-2; CDR3 protein: CAISEPKGWGRVNTGELFF